This paragraph reports one T cell receptor (beta chain). The entry originates in a study of cytomegalovirus exposure and HLA in healthy donors. Clones were sequenced by immunoSEQ multiplex PCR, and TCRdb holds only the in-frame ones, with some missing. The profile covers more than 250,000 clones, with around 86% appearing a single time and roughly 0.8% taken by the ten largest. The sequencing input was PBMCs. This receptor was taken from a woman in her late teens or twenties in good health and CMV-seronegative.

Here the CDR3 DNA reads TGTGCCAGCACCAGGGGGTTGAACACTGAAGCTTTCTTT. Protein: CASTRGLNTEAFF. The chain combines TRBV28 with TRBJ1-1, with TRBD1 identical over 7 bases. The length of the CDR3 is 13 residues. CDR1 and CDR2 (germline): MDHEN, SYDVKM. Trimming removed 7 bases from V and 0 bases from J; junction bases left unmatched: 2.